Described below is a single T cell receptor beta chain sequence and its context. Its antigen is not yet known. No base qualities exist here, and no much larger clone lies one base off it. These data come from a study of blood T cell repertoires in COVID-19 (dated by TCRdb to 2020 to 2021). Regarding the research as a whole: Samples from collaborators originated in the United States, Italy and Spain and spanned both the acute and convalescent phases of COVID-19. The material from the prospective study consisted of cDNA or gDNA derived from T cells, B-cell-depleted T cells, or PBMCs. The repertoires were made available in a free public database intended to serve as a resource for research on the immune response to SARS-CoV-2. Where available, HLA class I and class II types were obtained from metadata supplied by the sample provider rather than from assay-based typing. The dataset comprised deeply sampled blood TCRbeta repertoires from subjects exposed to, actively infected with, or recovered from COVID-19. The samples were drawn from two sources: the first 160 participants of the ongoing ImmuneRACE study, and 950 to 1,500 subjects contributed by 6 global collaborators. Nearly every sample came with metadata listing a de-identified subject ID, COVID-19 status, age in years and sex. The paper's findings and limits, for the study overall: How much clinical and demographic metadata was included differed by source and by participant, and the metadata was provided uncurated.

The germline V gene (reference sequence) supplies CDR1 LNHDA and CDR2 SQIVND. The cysteine opens and the phenylalanine closes a CDR3 of 17 amino acids. Only the CDR3 DNA is retained, 51 bases long and in frame from the first base. Trimming removed 5 bases from V and 2 bases from J; the gene matches leave 11 bases unexplained. Collaborating institutions collected whole blood in K2EDTA tubes following their own protocols. Collaborator samples were shipped for TCRbeta analysis as frozen whole blood, isolated PBMCs, or DNA extracted from either sample type. TCRbeta CDR3 regions were amplified from genomic DNA using the immunoSEQ Assay, a bias-controlled multiplex PCR. The original pipeline was this. Nucleated cell counts per sample were estimated from amplification of reference gene primers within the assay. To quantify the absolute abundance of each unique TCRbeta CDR3 rearrangement, sequence reads were collapsed and filtered. For each sample, productive Simpson clonality was calculated as the square root of Simpson's diversity index over productive rearrangements. TCRdb holds this immuneACCESS table with in-frame rearrangements only. Some clones are missing; in checked studies, unresolved V genes explain under half, and the rest has no known cause. Clonal size and the V and J genes are those of that table, whereas D and trimming came from the DNA. The sample table lists tens of thousands of clones, more than 70% of them with a count of one. The ten largest clones capture around 4.9% of the sample.

Sequenced input: peripheral blood. The receptor comes from a human donor in a cohort sampled during active COVID-19. Rearrangement joined TRBV19 to TRBJ1-5, with 8 junctional bases fitting TRBD1. The bases are TGTGCCAGTAGTTCCCTTGACAGGGGTGATGGCAATCAGCCCCAGCATTTT. Its product reads: CASSSLDRGDGNQPQHF.